These 15 T cell receptor beta chains share one sample of origin, sequenced in a study of post-analysis software for immune sequencing data. Study-wide points: Patients showed TRBV5-6, TRBV5-1 and TRBV20-1 among four to six TRBV segments more frequent than in controls.

These receptors' targets are unknown. The library was made from cDNA and included unique molecular identifiers. One entry per CDR3 protein results from TCRdb running MiXCR on the PCR reads. The repertoire consists of hundreds of thousands of distinct CDR3 sequences, with less than 35% occurring once and the leading ten covering around 0.56%. Sequencing was performed on blood. The origin of the receptors is a girl between 10 and 17 years old with multiple sclerosis.

This clonotype was counted between two and nine times. J is TRBJ1-4 and V is TRBV6-5; maybe TRBD1 (5 bases). The CDR3 spans 14 residues. Trimming removed 2 bases from V and 4 bases from J, with 8 bases in between. Germline V gene lookup returns CDR1 MNHEY and CDR2 SVGAGI. CDR3 DNA sequence: TGTGCCAGCAGTTACCGGGGGAGTAATGAAAAACTGTTTTTT. It yields the protein CASSYRGSNEKLFF.

The table lists this clonotype with a few counts. The V and J genes are TRBV7-2 and TRBJ2-7; 7 positions match TRBD2. Germline CDR1 is SGHTA and CDR2 is FQGNSA. CDR3 size: 18 residues. With V trimmed by 5 bases and J by 6 bases, 22 bases remained unmatched. The CDR3 is CASSTSLDRAGVGSEQYF. In DNA form, the CDR3 reads TGTGCCAGCAGCACGTCCCTCGATAGGGCGGGAGTAGGGTCCGAGCAGTACTTC.

This clonotype occurred a few times. V usage is TRBV4-3 and J usage is TRBJ2-5, with 7 bases matching TRBD2. The trim removed 0 bases at V and 5 bases at J, leaving 9 bases unmatched. Germline V gene sequence: CDR1 LGHNA, CDR2 YSLEER. The CDR3 contains 16 residues. The CDR3 DNA reads as TGCGCCAGCAGCCAAGAAAGGCGGGAGTGGGAGGAGACCCAGTACTTC. Translation: CASSQERREWEETQYF.

The V gene is TRBV14, the J gene TRBJ2-5, with no clear D. The CDR3 has 15 residues. Per the germline V gene, CDR1 is SGHDN and CDR2 is FVKESK. V was cut by 0 bases and J by 2 bases, with 10 bases left in between. CDR3 in DNA: TGTGCCAGCAGCCAAGATGATTTTGGGCAAGAGACCCAGTACTTC. This codes for CASSQDDFGQETQYF.

This rearrangement joins TRBV4-3 to TRBJ2-1, with a tentative D call TRBD1 (6 bases). Germline V gene data show CDR1 as LGHNA and CDR2 as YSLEER. With 0 bases removed from V and 3 bases from J, the gap between germline ends came to 9 bases. This CDR3 region has 15 residues. CDR3 region: CASSQESDSYNEQFF. The CDR3 DNA reads as TGCGCCAGCAGCCAAGAATCGGACAGCTACAATGAGCAGTTCTTC.

This chain links TRBV15 with TRBJ2-1, with D possibly being TRBD2 (5 bases). The germline CDR1 and CDR2 sequences are LNHNV and YYDKDF (reference sequence). The CDR3 contains 16 residues. V lost 0 bases and J 1 base, leaving 10 bases between the germline ends. The CDR3 nucleotides read TGTGCCACCAGCAGAGAAACTAGTAGGTCCTACAATGAGCAGTTCTTC. It specifies CATSRETSRSYNEQFF.

Only a few counts were recorded for this clonotype. The V call is TRBV25-1, the J call TRBJ2-5; no clear D gene. Germline lookup yields CDR1 MGHDK and CDR2 SYGVNS. This CDR3 region has 13 residues. V was pared by 4 bases and J by 3 bases, with 9 bases between. CDR3 loop: CASSGTEKETQYF. As DNA, the CDR3 is TGTGCCAGCAGTGGGACGGAGAAAGAGACCCAGTACTTC.

In this sample, this clonotype turned up many times. The J gene is TRBJ2-3, the V gene TRBV10-3, with TRBD2 matching over 16 bases. There are 21 residues in the CDR3. J gave up 2 bases and V 2 bases, and 13 bases lay outside the gene matches. Germline V gives CDR1 ENHRY, CDR2 SYGVKD. The chain's CDR3 is CAISEPMSGTSGGGYTDTQYF. CDR3 nucleotide sequence: TGTGCCATCAGTGAGCCGATGTCCGGGACTAGCGGGGGGGGGTACACAGATACGCAGTATTTT.

This clonotype was picked up one time. The chain employs TRBV10-3 and TRBJ1-1; D not certain. The CDR3 contains 13 residues. Germline V gene lookup returns CDR1 ENHRY and CDR2 SYGVKD. V was clipped by 0 bases and J by 8 bases, with 10 bases between them. CDR3 region: CAISESTRAEAFF. Here the CDR3 DNA reads TGTGCCATCAGTGAGTCGACTCGTGCAGAAGCTTTCTTT.

V and J are TRBV27 and TRBJ2-7; D is tentatively TRBD1 or TRBD2 (5 bases each). CDR3 length: 14 amino acids. Trimming took 6 bases from V and 3 from J, leaving 15 bases between them. CDR1 and CDR2 from the germline V gene are MNHEY and SMNVEV (reference sequence). CDR3 DNA sequence: TGTGCCAGCAGCCCCGGGACCCAAGGCTACGAGCAGTACTTC. Translation gives CASSPGTQGYEQYF.

The sample holds a few counts of this clonotype. A junction boundary mismatches the germline segment, possibly from a read error. CDR3 protein: CSSRVRGPYNEQFF. The CDR3 DNA follows: TGCAGTTCTAGGGTGAGGGGGCCCTACAATGAGCAGTTCTTC. The chain links TRBV20-1 to TRBJ2-1; 7 nucleotides agree with TRBD1. This CDR3 is 14 amino acids long. The germline V gene encodes CDR1 DFQATT and CDR2 SNEGSKA (reference sequence).

Remarks on this clonotype: At one of its ends the junction is not consistent with the germline gene, which may arise from a read error. The chain links TRBV7-2 to TRBJ2-2; D remains ambiguous. CDR1 is SGHTA and CDR2 is FQGNSA in the germline V gene. The CDR3 extends over 14 amino acids. The CDR3 region has the DNA TGTGCCAGCAGCTTAATTCCGAACACTGGGGAGCTGTTTTTT. Translating gives CASSLIPNTGELFF.

The gene calls are TRBV20-1 and TRBJ1-5; D is perhaps TRBD1 (5 bases). Germline CDR1 reads DFQATT; CDR2 reads SNEGSKA (reference sequence). The V end lost 6 bases, the J end lost 0 bases, and 12 bases lay between the germline ends. CDR3 length: 14 amino acids. The CDR3 sequence is CSARQTVSNQPQHF. DNA for the CDR3: TGCAGTGCACGACAGACCGTTAGCAATCAGCCCCAGCATTTT.

The chain has TRBV7-2 and TRBJ2-1; TRBD1 matches 7 bases. Losses at the gene ends were 3 bases for V and 0 bases for J; bases not matched to a gene: 14. The germline CDR1 and CDR2 sequences are SGHTA and FQGNSA. The CDR3 covers 19 residues. The DNA of the CDR3 is TGTGCCAGCAGCTTTTTTGGCAGGGGGTACTTAAACTCCTACAATGAGCAGTTCTTC. Protein: CASSFFGRGYLNSYNEQFF.

A word on this clonotype: Relative to the germline gene, one junction end is altered; a read error may explain this. The rearrangement joins TRBV7-2 to TRBJ2-5; D unresolved. The CDR3 is 13 amino acids. The germline V gene has CDR1 SGHTA and CDR2 FQGNSA. The CDR3 loop is CASSLALGYEQDF. The CDR3 bases are TGTGCCAGCAGCTTAGCGCTGGGTTACGAGCAGGACTTC.